The 19 T cell receptor beta chains reported below all come from one sample, sequenced in a study of beta chain features in type 1 diabetes. Findings and limits, study-wide: TCRB CDR3s from Type 1 diabetes patients were moderately but significantly shorter in all four CD4+ subsets.

The study reverse transcribed the entire isolated RNA, so it sequenced expressed TCRB transcripts. The method was immunoSEQ multiplex PCR; TCRdb's version includes in-frame clones alone and lacks a portion of them. The data contain around 260,000 clones, about 24% of them seen just once; the ten biggest clones take up roughly 0.013%. These receptors' antigens are unknown. The sequenced material came from naive CD4+ T cells from blood. The receptor set was obtained from a woman aged 25 to 39 with type 1 diabetes.

The chain employs TRBV15 and TRBJ1-5; D remains ambiguous. This CDR3 is built from 14 residues. The germline V and J ends were trimmed by 3 bases and 5 bases, with 11 bases remaining between them. From germline, CDR1 is LNHNV and CDR2 YYDKDF (reference sequence). CDR3 coding DNA: TGTGCCACCAGCAGGTCCGGGGAGCATCAGCCCCAGCATTTT. Protein sequence: CATSRSGEHQPQHF. The full variable domain, in which reference TRBV15 and TRBJ1-5 provide the parts outside the CDR3, is DAMVIQNPRYQVTQFGKPVTLSCSQTLNHNVMYWYQQKSSQAPKLLFHYYDKDFNNEADTPDNFQSRRPNTSFCFLDIRSPGLGDTAMYLCATSRSGEHQPQHFGDGTRLSIL.

This chain uses TRBV11-3 with TRBJ2-3; TRBD2 aligns across 10 bases. Trimming cost V 8 bases and J 2 bases; bases outside gene matches: 13. The CDR3 extends over 17 amino acids. Per the germline V gene, CDR1 is SGHNT and CDR2 is YENEEA. In DNA, the CDR3 is TGTGCCAGCTCCTACCTAGCGGGAGTCCTCCACACAGATACGCAGTATTTT. Protein sequence: CASSYLAGVLHTDTQYF.

In this sample, this clone turned up a few times. The chain has TRBV7-3 and TRBJ2-3; a possible D gene is TRBD1 (6 bases). Looked up from germline, CDR1 is SGHTA and CDR2 is FQGTGA. CDR3 length: 17 amino acids. V lost 5 bases to trimming and J lost 6 bases, with 24 bases between them. CDR3 DNA: TGTGCCAGCAGCCCCACGGGCGGCCCTTGGGGGCCCGATACGCAGTATTTT. Protein: CASSPTGGPWGPDTQYF.

Concerning this clone: One junction end disagrees with the germline gene, perhaps due to a read error. This chain links TRBV7-7 with TRBJ2-5; tentatively, D is TRBD1 (5 bases). This CDR3 has 14 amino acids. CDR1 is SSHAT, CDR2 FNYEAQ, per germline (reference sequence). The CDR3 region is CASSPISGKETQYF. The DNA of the CDR3 is TGTGCTAGCAGCCCAATATCAGGGAAAGAGACCCAGTACTTC. Variable domain in full (rest from reference TRBV7-7 and TRBJ2-5): GAGVSQSPRYKVTKRGQDVTLRCDPISSHATLYWYQQALGQGPEFLTYFNYEAQPDKSGLPSDRFSAERPEGSISTLTIQRTEQRDSAMYRCASSPISGKETQYFGPGTRLLVL.

This clone has just a few counts. This chain connects TRBV10-3 to TRBJ1-2; D ambiguous. CDR1 is ENHRY, CDR2 SYGVKD, per germline. The CDR3 is made up of 14 amino acids. Trimming left V 0 bases short and J 3 bases short, with 8 bases between. The CDR3 region has the DNA TGTGCCATCAGTGAGTCGGTGAGATACTATGGCTACACCTTC. It yields the protein CAISESVRYYGYTF.

V gene TRBV19 combines with J gene TRBJ2-7, with 9 bases identical to TRBD2. The CDR3 runs 13 residues. Germline lookup yields CDR1 LNHDA and CDR2 SQIVND (reference sequence). Losses at the gene ends were 6 bases for V and 3 bases for J; bases not matched to a gene: 3. Here the CDR3 reads CASRLTSGYEQYF. In nucleotides, the CDR3 is TGTGCCAGTAGGCTGACTAGCGGCTACGAGCAGTACTTC.

In its sample, this clone was seen a few times. This rearrangement joins TRBV5-1 to TRBJ2-3, with D uncertain. Germline values: CDR1 SGHRS, CDR2 YFSETQ. The germline V and J ends were trimmed by 4 bases and 6 bases, with 9 bases remaining between them. The CDR3 contains 12 residues. The CDR3 protein is CASSPPEDTQYF. The DNA for the CDR3 is TGCGCCAGCAGCCCCCCGGAGGATACGCAGTATTTT.

V gene TRBV5-1 combines with J gene TRBJ2-3, with D possibly TRBD1 on 6 matching bases. V lost 7 bases to trimming and J lost 4 bases, with 19 bases between them. The germline gives CDR1 SGHRS, CDR2 YFSETQ. The CDR3 is 15 residues long. CDR3 DNA sequence: TGCGCCAGCTCGGTGACAGGTGACGTCGCAGATACGCAGTATTTT. This translates into CASSVTGDVADTQYF.

The V and J genes are TRBV29-1 and TRBJ2-3, with 8 bases identical to TRBD1. The length of the CDR3 is 14 residues. Losses at the gene ends were 4 bases for V and 1 base for J; bases not matched to a gene: 4. Germline CDR1 SQVTM, CDR2 ANQGSEA. CDR3 region: CSVVRGQGTDTQYF. The CDR3 DNA is TGCAGCGTTGTGCGGGGACAGGGCACAGATACGCAGTATTTT.

In its sample, this clone was seen a few times. This chain joins TRBV5-4 and TRBJ2-1, with 8 nucleotides matching TRBD1. CDR1 and CDR2 (germline): SGHNT, YYREEE (reference sequence). The CDR3 is made up of 14 amino acids. V lost 4 bases and J lost 8; bases outside the gene matches: 8. The CDR3 DNA is TGTGCCAGCAGCGGACGACAGGGGCAGGATGAGCAGTTCTTC. This gives the protein CASSGRQGQDEQFF.

The chain joins TRBV29-1 to TRBJ1-1; D is unresolved. Trimming left V 6 bases short and J 0 bases short, with 17 bases between. The CDR3 is 15 amino acids. Germline V gene lookup returns CDR1 SQVTM and CDR2 ANQGSEA. CDR3 in DNA: TGCAGCGTATTTGATGCCCGGGGTATGAACACTGAAGCTTTCTTT. It is translated as CSVFDARGMNTEAFF.

This clone was counted only a few times. The chain couples TRBV5-1 to TRBJ2-3; D unclear. This CDR3 contains 14 residues. The V gene's germline CDR1 is SGHRS and CDR2 YFSETQ. V was trimmed by 2 bases and J by 4 bases, leaving 11 bases between them. In nucleotides, the CDR3 is TGCGCCAGCAGCTTAATAGTCGGGTCAGATACGCAGTATTTT. Amino acid sequence: CASSLIVGSDTQYF. Full variable domain (rest looked up from reference TRBV5-1 and TRBJ2-3): KAGVTQTPRYLIKTRGQQVTLSCSPISGHRSVSWYQQTPGQGLQFLFEYFSETQRNKGNFPGRFSGRQFSNSRSEMNVSTLELGDSALYLCASSLIVGSDTQYFGPGTRLTVL.

This clone was found a few times. The CDR3 bases are TGTGCCAGCTCACGGGACTACCTAGAGACCCAGTACTTC. Its translation is CASSRDYLETQYF. This chain links TRBV18 with TRBJ2-5; TRBD2 agrees at 7 bases. V lost 4 bases, J lost 4 bases, and 3 bases stayed unmatched. Germline CDR1 is KGHSH and CDR2 is LQKENI. This CDR3 has 13 residues.

The chain combines TRBV5-4 with TRBJ2-3, with TRBD2 matching over 10 bases. V lost 6 bases to trimming and J lost 1 base; unmatched junction nucleotides: 20. Germline assignment: CDR1 SGHNT and CDR2 YYREEE (reference sequence). This CDR3 comprises 20 residues. The CDR3 nucleotides read TGTGCCAGCACCCCCAGGGTACTAGCGGGAAATTTCGGGGGCACAGATACGCAGTATTTT. Translation: CASTPRVLAGNFGGTDTQYF.

The genes are TRBV18 and TRBJ2-1; TRBD2 matches 7 bases. Germline-derived CDR1 and CDR2 are KGHSH and LQKENI. V shed 3 bases, J shed 7 bases, and the junction held 12 bases outside the gene matches. This CDR3 has 16 residues. The CDR3 DNA reads TGTGCCAGCTCACCCTCCTATGGGGGAGGGATGAATGAGCAGTTCTTC. Its translation is CASSPSYGGGMNEQFF.

This clone was recorded a few times. Within the sample, other DNA sequences also encode this same CDR3. The chain carries TRBV5-1 and TRBJ2-7; 7 bases fit TRBD1. Looked up from germline, CDR1 is SGHRS and CDR2 is YFSETQ. The CDR3 totals 14 residues. V was pared by 0 bases and J by 2 bases, with 2 bases of the junction left unmatched. CDR3 nucleotides: TGCGCCAGCAGCTTGGCCGGGACAGCCTACGAGCAGTACTTC. Translating it yields CASSLAGTAYEQYF.

The chain couples TRBV30 to TRBJ2-7; 7 nucleotides agree with TRBD2. The ends lost 5 bases at V and 3 bases at J; junction bases unmatched: 4. The CDR3 contains 12 residues. Looked up from germline, CDR1 is GTSNPN and CDR2 is SVGIG (reference sequence). DNA of the CDR3: TGTGCCTGGGAGGGCGGGAGCTACGAGCAGTACTTC. This codes for CAWEGGSYEQYF.

The chain links TRBV5-1 to TRBJ1-5; 7 positions match TRBD1. This CDR3 is built from 15 residues. CDR1 is SGHRS, CDR2 YFSETQ, per germline. V lost 0 bases and J lost 5; bases outside the gene matches: 5. The CDR3 DNA reads TGCGCCAGCAGCTTGGGGGACAGCGAGGATCAGCCCCAGCATTTT. Translating it yields CASSLGDSEDQPQHF.

This clone occurred a few times. J is TRBJ2-7 and V is TRBV18; tentatively, D is TRBD2 (6 bases). CDR3 length: 12 residues. Per germline, CDR1 KGHSH and CDR2 LQKENI. The V end lost 1 base, the J end lost 5 bases, and 6 bases lay between the germline ends. The DNA of the CDR3 is TGTGCCAGCTCACCACGGAGGGACGAGCAGTACTTC. Translated: CASSPRRDEQYF.